This T cell receptor (beta chain) derives from a study of CD8 T cells in ankylosing spondylitis. Using its own MiXCR run on the 5' RACE reads, TCRdb lists one record per CDR3 protein. This repertoire shows 250,000 to 300,000 distinct CDR3 sequences, roughly 20% found once; its top ten account for less than 9%. V trimming: 2 bases; J trimming: 5 bases; junction bases outside the gene matches: 4. Germline CDR1 and CDR2: MNHNS and SASEGT. This CDR3 region has 15 residues. The V gene is TRBV6-1, the J gene TRBJ2-7; TRBD2 aligns across 12 bases. The sequencing sample was made of blood, either unsorted or a sorted T cell fraction (not recorded which). The receptor was isolated from a male donor with ankylosing spondylitis or in good health (not recorded which). In DNA form, the CDR3 reads TGTGCCAGCAGTGAACTAGCGGGGGGGCCCCACGAGCAGTACGTC. It encodes CASSELAGGPHEQYV.